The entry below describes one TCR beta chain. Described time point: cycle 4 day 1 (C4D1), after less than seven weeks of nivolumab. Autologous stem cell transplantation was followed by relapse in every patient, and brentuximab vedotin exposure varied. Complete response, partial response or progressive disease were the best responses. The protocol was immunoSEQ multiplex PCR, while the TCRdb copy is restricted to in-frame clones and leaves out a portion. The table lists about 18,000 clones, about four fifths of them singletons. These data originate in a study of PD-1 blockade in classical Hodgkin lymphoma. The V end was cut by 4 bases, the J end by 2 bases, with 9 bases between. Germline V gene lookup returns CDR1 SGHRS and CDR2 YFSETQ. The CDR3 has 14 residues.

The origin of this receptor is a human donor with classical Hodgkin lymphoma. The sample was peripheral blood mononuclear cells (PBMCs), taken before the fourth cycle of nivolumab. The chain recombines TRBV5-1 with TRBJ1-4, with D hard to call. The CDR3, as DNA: TGCGCCAGCAGCACGGGCGTGACTAATGAAAAACTGTTTTTT. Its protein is CASSTGVTNEKLFF.